A selection of T cell receptor beta chains follows, all from one sample in a study of regulatory T cells in long-lasting Graves disease. In TCRdb, the multiplex PCR reads were re-called with MiXCR into one record per CDR3 protein. This table has roughly 450,000 distinct CDR3 sequences, under 25% appearing once. The material was peripheral blood mononuclear cells (PBMCs), obtained when the disease was refractory, from a patient treated with antithyroid drugs. Receptors originate from a female donor with Graves disease. Each CDR3 is given with its conserved first and last residue. Fields, in order: clone size, V gene, J gene, D gene, CDR3 DNA, CDR3 protein. D genes are given only for firm matches. Size is omitted from some rows. Given values are once, few, many or a class for expanded clones.

clone size: .
V gene: TRBV7-2
J gene: TRBJ1-2
D gene: .
CDR3 DNA: TGTGCCAGCAGCCCCTCGGGTTGGAACTATGGCTACACCTTC
CDR3 protein: CASSPSGWNYGYTF

clone size: many
V gene: TRBV28
J gene: TRBJ1-6
D gene: TRBD1
CDR3 DNA: TGTGCCAGCATCCCAGGGGGAGGGGCTAATTCACCCCTCCACTTT
CDR3 protein: CASIPGGGANSPLHF

clone size: many
V gene: TRBV28
J gene: TRBJ2-6
D gene: .
CDR3 DNA: TGTGCCAGCAGTTTACCACCGGGACGGACAACCAGGGCCAACGTCCTGACTTTC
CDR3 protein: CASSLPPGRTTRANVLTF

clone size: .
V gene: TRBV27
J gene: TRBJ2-3
D gene: TRBD2
CDR3 DNA: TGTGCCAGCAGGCTAGCGGATAGCACAGATACGCAGTATTTT
CDR3 protein: CASRLADSTDTQYF

clone size: .
V gene: TRBV5-5
J gene: TRBJ2-3
D gene: TRBD1
CDR3 DNA: TGTGCCAGCAGCGCGGGACAGGGGACAGATACGCAGTATTTT
CDR3 protein: CASSAGQGTDTQYF

clone size: many
V gene: TRBV29-1
J gene: TRBJ1-5
D gene: TRBD1
CDR3 DNA: TGCAGCGTTGCCGGGACAGGGTTCGATCAGCCCCAGCATTTT
CDR3 protein: CSVAGTGFDQPQHF

clone size: .
V gene: TRBV29-1
J gene: TRBJ1-2
D gene: .
CDR3 DNA: TGCAGCGTGCTTGGGGAAGGCCGGGCCTATGGCTACACCTTC
CDR3 protein: CSVLGEGRAYGYTF

clone size: many
V gene: TRBV7-2
J gene: TRBJ1-2
D gene: .
CDR3 DNA: TGTGCCAGCAGCTTAGAGGTGGCGAAGGGGCGACGGACCTATGGCTACACCTTC
CDR3 protein: CASSLEVAKGRRTYGYTF

clone size: many
V gene: TRBV27
J gene: TRBJ1-6
D gene: .
CDR3 DNA: TGTGCCAGCAGTTTATCGCGAAATTCACCCCTCCACTTT
CDR3 protein: CASSLSRNSPLHF

clone size: many
V gene: TRBV28
J gene: TRBJ1-5
D gene: .
CDR3 DNA: TGTGCCTCCAAACTGGGGGCCCCTTTTAATCAGCCCCAGCATTTT
CDR3 protein: CASKLGAPFNQPQHF

clone size: many
V gene: TRBV9
J gene: TRBJ1-4
D gene: .
CDR3 DNA: TGTGCCAGCAGCGTAGGTGGGGATGGAGAAAAACTGTTTTTT
CDR3 protein: CASSVGGDGEKLFF

clone size: many
V gene: TRBV6-1
J gene: TRBJ1-2
D gene: .
CDR3 DNA: TGTGCCAGCAGTATGGGTGGCTACACCTTC
CDR3 protein: CASSMGGYTF

clone size: many
V gene: TRBV27
J gene: TRBJ1-1
D gene: .
CDR3 DNA: TGTGCCAGCAGTTCGGTAACCGGAATGAACACTGAAGCTTTCTTT
CDR3 protein: CASSSVTGMNTEAFF

clone size: many
V gene: TRBV28
J gene: TRBJ2-7
D gene: TRBD1
CDR3 DNA: TGTGCCAGCAGTCAAACTCACAAGGGGGCCTCCTACGAGCAGTACTTC
CDR3 protein: CASSQTHKGASYEQYF

clone size: many
V gene: TRBV2
J gene: TRBJ1-2
D gene: .
CDR3 DNA: TGTGCCAGCCTCCTCCGGGATAGCTATGGCTACACCTTC
CDR3 protein: CASLLRDSYGYTF

clone size: many
V gene: TRBV28
J gene: TRBJ2-2
D gene: .
CDR3 DNA: TGTGCCAGCAGTTCCTCCGGGACACCCACCGGGGAGCTGTTTTTT
CDR3 protein: CASSSSGTPTGELFF

clone size: once
V gene: TRBV2
J gene: TRBJ2-7
D gene: TRBD2
CDR3 DNA: TGTGCCAGCAGCGGGACTAGCGGAGCAACCTACGAGCAGTACTTC
CDR3 protein: CASSGTSGATYEQYF

clone size: .
V gene: TRBV20-1
J gene: TRBJ2-1
D gene: .
CDR3 DNA: TGCAGTGCTAGAGTTCCGGCAACAATAGGGGGTGAGCAGTTCTTC
CDR3 protein: CSARVPATIGGEQFF

clone size: few
V gene: TRBV25-1
J gene: TRBJ1-1
D gene: TRBD1
CDR3 DNA: TGTGCCAGCAGTGAACTGGGCAGGGGGGGGACTGAAGCTTTCTTT
CDR3 protein: CASSELGRGGTEAFF

clone size: many
V gene: TRBV20-1
J gene: TRBJ2-5
D gene: .
CDR3 DNA: TGCAGTGCTAGACGTTTAGGGGTTGAGACCCAGTACTTC
CDR3 protein: CSARRLGVETQYF

clone size: many
V gene: TRBV7-2
J gene: TRBJ1-2
D gene: TRBD1
CDR3 DNA: TGTGCCAGCAGCTTCGGACAGGGGTATGGCTACACCTTC
CDR3 protein: CASSFGQGYGYTF

clone size: .
V gene: TRBV30
J gene: TRBJ1-2
D gene: .
CDR3 DNA: TGTGCCTGGAGTGTAGGGGTAGGGAACAACTATGGCTACACCTTC
CDR3 protein: CAWSVGVGNNYGYTF

clone size: .
V gene: TRBV3-1
J gene: TRBJ1-2
D gene: .
CDR3 DNA: TGTGCCAGCAGCCAAGTTCGGCAGGGGAAAGGTGGCTACACCTTC
CDR3 protein: CASSQVRQGKGGYTF

clone size: many
V gene: TRBV7-8
J gene: TRBJ2-2
D gene: .
CDR3 DNA: TGTGCCAGCAGCTTGACACGAGCGAACACCGGGGAGCTGTTTTTT
CDR3 protein: CASSLTRANTGELFF

clone size: many
V gene: TRBV28
J gene: TRBJ1-1
D gene: .
CDR3 DNA: TGTGCCAGCAGGACAGGGAACACTGAAGCTTTCTTT
CDR3 protein: CASRTGNTEAFF

clone size: many
V gene: TRBV28
J gene: TRBJ2-7
D gene: .
CDR3 DNA: TGTGCCAGCAGTTTAAGGAGGGAGCAGTACTTC
CDR3 protein: CASSLRREQYF

clone size: .
V gene: TRBV30
J gene: TRBJ1-5
D gene: .
CDR3 DNA: TGTGCCTGGGCTAGGCCTGGACAGAGGGATAGCAATCAGCCCCAGCATTTT
CDR3 protein: CAWARPGQRDSNQPQHF

clone size: many
V gene: TRBV6-2/TRBV6-3
J gene: TRBJ2-5
D gene: .
CDR3 DNA: TGTGCCAGCAGGATGACAGAAAAAGAGACCCAGTACTTC
CDR3 protein: CASRMTEKETQYF

clone size: .
V gene: TRBV27
J gene: TRBJ1-1
D gene: .
CDR3 DNA: TGTGCCAGCAACCGAGGGGTCCCGGGAGCGAGGACTGAAGCTTTCTTT
CDR3 protein: CASNRGVPGARTEAFF

clone size: .
V gene: TRBV30
J gene: TRBJ1-2
D gene: .
CDR3 DNA: TGTGCCTGGAGTGCCGGGGGAGGAGATGGCTACACCTTC
CDR3 protein: CAWSAGGGDGYTF

clone size: many
V gene: TRBV7-2
J gene: TRBJ1-3
D gene: TRBD1
CDR3 DNA: TGTGCCAGCAGCTCCTCAGGGGGCGTCGCGAACACCATATATTTT
CDR3 protein: CASSSSGGVANTIYF

clone size: many
V gene: TRBV2
J gene: TRBJ1-3
D gene: .
CDR3 DNA: TGTGCCAGCAGTGAAGGTTTCGGCAGTTCTGGAAACACCATATATTTT
CDR3 protein: CASSEGFGSSGNTIYF

clone size: many
V gene: TRBV29-1
J gene: TRBJ1-1
D gene: TRBD1
CDR3 DNA: TGCAGCGTCCTCGGACAGGGCAGGACTGAAGCTTTCTTT
CDR3 protein: CSVLGQGRTEAFF

clone size: .
V gene: TRBV5-1
J gene: TRBJ1-4
D gene: .
CDR3 DNA: TGCGCCAGCAGCTTAATGCCCCGGGGGTCTAATGAAAAACTGTTTTTT
CDR3 protein: CASSLMPRGSNEKLFF

clone size: many
V gene: TRBV6-1
J gene: TRBJ1-2
D gene: TRBD1
CDR3 DNA: TGTGCCAGCACCCAGGGACAGCAGAACTATGGCTACACCTTC
CDR3 protein: CASTQGQQNYGYTF

clone size: .
V gene: TRBV3-1
J gene: TRBJ1-2
D gene: .
CDR3 DNA: TGTGCCAGCAGCCAAGGCTTACCAGGGGCGCGAGGTGGCTACACCTTC
CDR3 protein: CASSQGLPGARGGYTF

clone size: .
V gene: TRBV6-2/TRBV6-3
J gene: TRBJ1-5
D gene: .
CDR3 DNA: TGTGCCAGCAGTTACATCTGGGGGCAGGGGAGCAATCAGCCCCAGCATTTT
CDR3 protein: CASSYIWGQGSNQPQHF

clone size: .
V gene: TRBV12-3/TRBV12-4
J gene: TRBJ2-1
D gene: TRBD1
CDR3 DNA: TGTGCCAGCAGTTCCGAGCAAGGGGGCGCGGAGCAGTTCTTC
CDR3 protein: CASSSEQGGAEQFF

clone size: .
V gene: TRBV25-1
J gene: TRBJ1-4
D gene: TRBD1
CDR3 DNA: TGTGCCAGCAGTGAATCGGGACAGAGAAATGAAAAACTGTTTTTT
CDR3 protein: CASSESGQRNEKLFF

clone size: .
V gene: TRBV30
J gene: TRBJ1-1
D gene: TRBD1
CDR3 DNA: TGTGCCTGGAGTCCCGGGACAGTGGACACTGAAGCTTTCTTT
CDR3 protein: CAWSPGTVDTEAFF

clone size: many
V gene: TRBV7-6
J gene: TRBJ2-6
D gene: TRBD1
CDR3 DNA: TGTGCCAGCAGCTCGGGACAGACCTTCACTGGGGCCAACGTCCTGACTTTC
CDR3 protein: CASSSGQTFTGANVLTF

clone size: .
V gene: TRBV11-1
J gene: TRBJ1-5
D gene: .
CDR3 DNA: TGTGCCAGCAGCTTCCGGGACGGACTCAATCAGCCCCAGCATTTT
CDR3 protein: CASSFRDGLNQPQHF